The sequence of this T cell receptor beta chain was determined in a study of CD8+ T cells in alopecia areata. Study conclusions and caveats: Compared with normal scalp, lesional scalp had higher clonality and more expanded CD8+ clones. With tofacitinib ongoing, many expanded lesional clones persisted in both scalp and blood.

cDNA serving as the sequencing template came from extracted, reverse transcribed RNA. TCRdb keeps only in-frame clones here, not all; method: immunoSEQ multiplex PCR. Here the sample spans about 250,000 clones, 60% being singletons. The CDR3 contains 15 residues. Trimming left V 6 bases short and J 4 bases short, with 21 bases between. Germline V gene sequence: CDR1 SQVTM, CDR2 ANQGSEA. The treatment here: oral pan-JAK inhibitor, 5-10 mg twice daily. PBMCs provided sorted CD4+ and CD8+ T cells. Concerning this clone itself: Its cognate antigen is unknown.

The chain links TRBV29-1 to TRBJ1-1; D unresolved. This sequence was found in a human donor with alopecia areata. The specimen comprised CD4+ T cells sorted from blood, sampled around week 54, from a patient treated with tofacitinib. The CDR3 bases are TGCAGCGTATCACCCGGGTGGGGAATGGGCACTGAAGCTTTCTTT. Translated, it gives CSVSPGWGMGTEAFF.